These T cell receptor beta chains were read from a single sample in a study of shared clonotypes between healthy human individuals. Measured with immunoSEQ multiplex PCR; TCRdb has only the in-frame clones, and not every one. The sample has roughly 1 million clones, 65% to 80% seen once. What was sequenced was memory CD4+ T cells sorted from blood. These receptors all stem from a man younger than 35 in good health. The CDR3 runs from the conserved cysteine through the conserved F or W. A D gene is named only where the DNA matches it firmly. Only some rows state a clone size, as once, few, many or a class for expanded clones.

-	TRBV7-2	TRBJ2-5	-	CASEKGGRGTQYF	TGTGCCAGTGAAAAGGGGGGACGGGGGACCCAGTACTTC
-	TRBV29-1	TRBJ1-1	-	CSVALGASLNTEAFF	TGCAGCGTTGCCCTCGGCGCATCTTTGAACACTGAAGCTTTCTTT
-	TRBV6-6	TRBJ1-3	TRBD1	CASSRGQGAGNTIYF	TGTGCCAGCAGCCGGGGACAGGGGGCTGGAAACACCATATATTTT
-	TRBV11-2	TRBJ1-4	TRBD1	CASSLGTGSDEKLFF	TGTGCCAGCAGCTTAGGGACAGGGTCGGATGAAAAACTGTTTTTT
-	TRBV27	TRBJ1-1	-	CASSKGVRTEAFF	TGTGCCAGCAGTAAAGGGGTTCGAACTGAAGCTTTCTTT
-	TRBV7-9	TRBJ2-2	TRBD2	CASTPWTSGGAGELFF	TGTGCCAGCACCCCCTGGACTAGCGGGGGGGCCGGGGAGCTGTTTTTT
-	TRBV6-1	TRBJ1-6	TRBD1	CASSGGGQSNSPLHF	TGTGCCAGCAGTGGGGGGGGACAGTCTAATTCACCCCTCCACTTT
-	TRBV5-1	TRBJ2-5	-	CASSLGTLQETQYF	TGCGCCAGCAGCCTCGGGACTCTTCAAGAGACCCAGTACTTC
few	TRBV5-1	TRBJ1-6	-	CASSWGAGNSPLHF	TGCGCCAGCAGCTGGGGGGCTGGGAATTCACCCCTCCACTTT
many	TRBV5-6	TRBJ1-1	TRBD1	CASSLHLIDREGEAFF	TGTGCCAGCAGCTTACACCTTATAGACAGGGAGGGTGAAGCTTTCTTT
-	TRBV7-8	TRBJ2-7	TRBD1	CASSFRDSSYEQYF	TGTGCCAGCAGCTTCCGGGACAGCTCCTACGAGCAGTACTTC
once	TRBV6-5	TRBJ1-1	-	CASSYRGGTEAFF	TGTGCCAGCAGTTACCGCGGGGGCACTGAAGCTTTCTTT
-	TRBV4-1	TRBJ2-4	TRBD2	CASSQVGGGSVAKNIQYF	TGCGCCAGCAGCCAAGTTGGCGGGGGGTCTGTAGCCAAAAACATTCAGTACTTC
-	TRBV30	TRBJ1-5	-	CAWSLDSNQPQHF	TGTGCCTGGAGCTTGGATAGCAATCAGCCCCAGCATTTT
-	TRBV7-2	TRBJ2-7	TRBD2	CASSLVGLAPYEQYF	TGTGCCAGCAGCTTGGTCGGACTAGCGCCCTACGAGCAGTACTTC